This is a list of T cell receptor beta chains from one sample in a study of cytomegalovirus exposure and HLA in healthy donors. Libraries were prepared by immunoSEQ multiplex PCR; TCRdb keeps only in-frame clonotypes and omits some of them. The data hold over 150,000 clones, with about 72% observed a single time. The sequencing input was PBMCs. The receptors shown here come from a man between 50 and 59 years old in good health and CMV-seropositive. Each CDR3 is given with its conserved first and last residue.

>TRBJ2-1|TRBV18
CASSPPGAYGQGGSHNEQFF
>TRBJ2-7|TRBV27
CASSPWTGGAQSAEQYF
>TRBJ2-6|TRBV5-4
CASSLGPSSGANVLTF
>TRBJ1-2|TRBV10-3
CAISPGQGIDYGYTF
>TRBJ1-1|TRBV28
CASRMEPGQGEAFF
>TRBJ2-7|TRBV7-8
CASKNRDRGREQYF
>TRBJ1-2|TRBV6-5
CASRKGGGRGYTF
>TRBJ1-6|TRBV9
CASRGQGNSPLHF
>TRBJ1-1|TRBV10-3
CATELTGLGNTEAFF
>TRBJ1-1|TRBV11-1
CASSFYDKTEAFF
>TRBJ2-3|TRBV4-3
CASSQEDRLAGVRDTQYF
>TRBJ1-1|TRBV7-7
CASSRRTGTPMNTEAFF
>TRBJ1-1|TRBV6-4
CASLRDRYTEAFF
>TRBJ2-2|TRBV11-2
CASISSGGVTGELFF